This T cell receptor (beta chain) was observed in a study of blood T cell repertoires in COVID-19. This CDR3 has 13 residues. Trimming shortened V by 3 bases and J by 4 bases, and 8 bases separated the two germline ends. Germline CDR1 is KGHDR and CDR2 is SFDVKD. The table came from immunoSEQ multiplex PCR; TCRdb's copy has only in-frame clones and leaves some out. The sample consists of roughly 150,000 clones, more than 75% of them appearing once. This sequence joins TRBV24-1 and TRBJ1-2, with D uncertain. Source material: peripheral blood. This clonotype originated in a woman at least 80 years old with COVID-19, enrolled during active disease. This CDR3 is CATSDTGSYGYTF. The DNA of the CDR3 is TGTGCCACCAGTGATACGGGTTCCTATGGCTACACCTTC.